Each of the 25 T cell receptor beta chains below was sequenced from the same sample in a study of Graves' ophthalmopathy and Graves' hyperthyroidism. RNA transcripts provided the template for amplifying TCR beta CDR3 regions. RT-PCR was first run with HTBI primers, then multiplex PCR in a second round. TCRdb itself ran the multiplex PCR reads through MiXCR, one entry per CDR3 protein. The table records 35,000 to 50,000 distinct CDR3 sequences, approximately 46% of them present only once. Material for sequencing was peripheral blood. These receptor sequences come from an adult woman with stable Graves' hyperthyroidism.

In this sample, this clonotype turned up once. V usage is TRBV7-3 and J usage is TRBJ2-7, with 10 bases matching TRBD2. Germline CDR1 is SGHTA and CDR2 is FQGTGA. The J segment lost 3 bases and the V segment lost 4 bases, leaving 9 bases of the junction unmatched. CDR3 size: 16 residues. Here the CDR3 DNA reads TGTGCCAGCAGCTCTCTGAAGCGGGAGGGCTTCTACGAGCAGTACTTC. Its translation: CASSSLKREGFYEQYF.

CDR3 coding DNA: TGCAGCGACGGGGGGCAGTACGAGCAGTACTTC. It translates to CSDGGQYEQYF. The gene calls are TRBV29-1 and TRBJ2-7, with D perhaps TRBD2 (7 bases). Germline lookup yields CDR1 SQVTM and CDR2 ANQGSEA. The CDR3 totals 11 residues. Trimming removed 7 bases at V and 4 bases at J, with 11 bases between.

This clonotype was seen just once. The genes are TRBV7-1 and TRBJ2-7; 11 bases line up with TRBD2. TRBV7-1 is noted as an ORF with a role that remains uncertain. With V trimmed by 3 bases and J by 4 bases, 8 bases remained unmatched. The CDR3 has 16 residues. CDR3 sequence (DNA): TGTGCCAGCAGCTCCGGACTAGCGGGTGTGGGGTACGAGCAGTACTTC. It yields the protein CASSSGLAGVGYEQYF.

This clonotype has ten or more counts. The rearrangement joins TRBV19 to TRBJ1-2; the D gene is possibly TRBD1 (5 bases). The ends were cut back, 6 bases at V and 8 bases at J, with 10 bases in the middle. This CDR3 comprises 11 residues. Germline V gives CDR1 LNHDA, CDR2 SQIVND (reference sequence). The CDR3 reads CASSLGEGYTF. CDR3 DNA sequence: TGTGCCAGTAGCTTGGGGGAGGGCTACACCTTC.

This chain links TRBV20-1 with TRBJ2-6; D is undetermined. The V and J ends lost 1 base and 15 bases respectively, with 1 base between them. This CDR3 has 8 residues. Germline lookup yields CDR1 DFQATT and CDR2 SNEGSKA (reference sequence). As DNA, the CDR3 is TGCAGTGCTAGAGCCCTGACTTTC. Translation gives CSARALTF.

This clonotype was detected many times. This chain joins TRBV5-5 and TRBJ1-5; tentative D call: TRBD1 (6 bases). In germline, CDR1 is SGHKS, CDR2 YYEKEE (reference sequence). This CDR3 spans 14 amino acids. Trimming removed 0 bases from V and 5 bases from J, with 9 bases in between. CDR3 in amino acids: CASSLEGGHQPQHF. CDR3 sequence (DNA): TGTGCCAGCAGCTTGGAAGGGGGACATCAGCCCCAGCATTTT.

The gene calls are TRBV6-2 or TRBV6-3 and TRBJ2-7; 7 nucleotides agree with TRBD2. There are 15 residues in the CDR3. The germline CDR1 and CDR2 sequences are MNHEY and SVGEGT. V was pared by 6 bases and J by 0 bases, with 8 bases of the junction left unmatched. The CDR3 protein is CASSTIAGSSYEQYF. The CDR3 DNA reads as TGTGCCAGCAGCACCATAGCGGGTTCCTCCTACGAGCAGTACTTC.

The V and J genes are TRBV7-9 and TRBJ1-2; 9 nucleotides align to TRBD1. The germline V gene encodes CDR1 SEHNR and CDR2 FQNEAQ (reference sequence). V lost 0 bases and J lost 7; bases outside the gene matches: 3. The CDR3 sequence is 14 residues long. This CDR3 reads CASSLATGGFGYTF. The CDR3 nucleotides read TGTGCCAGCAGCTTAGCCACAGGGGGCTTTGGCTACACCTTC.

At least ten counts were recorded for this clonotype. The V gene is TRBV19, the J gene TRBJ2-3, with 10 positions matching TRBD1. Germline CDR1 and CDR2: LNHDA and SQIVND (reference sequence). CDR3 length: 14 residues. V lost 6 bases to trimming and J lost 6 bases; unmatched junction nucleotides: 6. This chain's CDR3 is CASSRQGAGDTQYF. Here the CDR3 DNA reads TGTGCCAGTAGCAGACAGGGGGCGGGTGATACGCAGTATTTT.

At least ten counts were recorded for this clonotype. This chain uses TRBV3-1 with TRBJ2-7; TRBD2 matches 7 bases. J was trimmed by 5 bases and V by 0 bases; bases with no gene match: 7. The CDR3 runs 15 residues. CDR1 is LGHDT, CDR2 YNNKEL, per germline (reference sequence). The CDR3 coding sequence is TGTGCCAGCAGCCAAGATCTACTGCGGGGGAACGAGCAGTACTTC. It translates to CASSQDLLRGNEQYF.

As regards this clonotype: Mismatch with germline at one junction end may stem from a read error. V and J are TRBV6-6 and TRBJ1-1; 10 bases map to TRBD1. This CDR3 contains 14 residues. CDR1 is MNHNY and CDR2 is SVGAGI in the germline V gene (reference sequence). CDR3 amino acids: CASVPRDRGTEAFF. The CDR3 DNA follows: TGCGCCAGCGTCCCGCGGGACAGGGGAACTGAAGCTTTCTTT.

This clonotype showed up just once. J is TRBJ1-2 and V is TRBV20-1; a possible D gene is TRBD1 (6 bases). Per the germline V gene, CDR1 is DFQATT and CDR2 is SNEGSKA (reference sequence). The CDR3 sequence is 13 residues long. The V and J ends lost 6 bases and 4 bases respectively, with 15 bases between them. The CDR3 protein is CSAGGGGGYGYTF. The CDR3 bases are TGCAGTGCCGGGGGCGGGGGAGGCTATGGCTACACCTTC.

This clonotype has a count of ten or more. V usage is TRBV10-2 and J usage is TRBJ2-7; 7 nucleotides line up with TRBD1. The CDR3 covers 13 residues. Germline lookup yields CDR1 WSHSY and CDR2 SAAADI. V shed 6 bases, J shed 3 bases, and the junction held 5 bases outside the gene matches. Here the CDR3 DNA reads TGCGCCAGCAGAGGAAACAGGGGCTACGAGCAGTACTTC. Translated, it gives CASRGNRGYEQYF.

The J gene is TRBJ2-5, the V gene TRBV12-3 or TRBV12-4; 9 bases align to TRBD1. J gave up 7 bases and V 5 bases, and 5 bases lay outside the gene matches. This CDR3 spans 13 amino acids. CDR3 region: CASSRDRVGTQYF. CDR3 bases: TGTGCCAGCAGTCGGGACAGGGTCGGGACCCAGTACTTC.

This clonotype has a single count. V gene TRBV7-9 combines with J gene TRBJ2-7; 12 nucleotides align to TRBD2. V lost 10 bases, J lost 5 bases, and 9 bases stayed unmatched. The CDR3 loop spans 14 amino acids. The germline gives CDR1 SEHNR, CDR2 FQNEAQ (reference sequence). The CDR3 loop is CATSSSGRADEQYF. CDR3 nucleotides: TGTGCCACTTCGTCTAGCGGGAGGGCCGACGAGCAGTACTTC.

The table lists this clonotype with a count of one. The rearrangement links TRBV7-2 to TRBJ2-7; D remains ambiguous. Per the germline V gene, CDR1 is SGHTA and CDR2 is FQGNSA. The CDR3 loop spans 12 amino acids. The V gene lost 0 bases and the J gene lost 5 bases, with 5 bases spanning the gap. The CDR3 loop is CASSLAYHEQYF. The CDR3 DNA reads TGTGCCAGCAGCTTAGCATACCACGAGCAGTACTTC.

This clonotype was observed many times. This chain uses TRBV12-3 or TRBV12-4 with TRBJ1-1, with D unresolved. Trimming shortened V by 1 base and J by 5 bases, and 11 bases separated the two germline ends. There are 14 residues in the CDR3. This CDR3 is CASSLGGVRTEAFF. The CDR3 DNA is TGTGCCAGCAGTTTAGGTGGGGTTCGGACTGAAGCTTTCTTT.

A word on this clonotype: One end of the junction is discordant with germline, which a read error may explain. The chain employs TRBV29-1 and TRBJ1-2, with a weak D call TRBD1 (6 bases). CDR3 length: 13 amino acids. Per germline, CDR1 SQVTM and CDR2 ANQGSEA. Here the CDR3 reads CSVGFTGSYGYTF. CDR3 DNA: TGCAGCGTGGGATTCACAGGGAGCTATGGTTACACCTTC.

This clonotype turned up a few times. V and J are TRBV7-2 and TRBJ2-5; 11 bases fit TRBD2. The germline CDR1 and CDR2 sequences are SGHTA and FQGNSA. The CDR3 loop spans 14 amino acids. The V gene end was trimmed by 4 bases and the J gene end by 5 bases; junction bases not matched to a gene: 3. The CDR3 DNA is TGTGCCAGCAGCTCGACTAGCGGGAAGGAGACCCAGTACTTC. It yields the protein CASSSTSGKETQYF. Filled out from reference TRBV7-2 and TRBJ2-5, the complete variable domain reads GAGVSQSPSNKVTEKGKDVELRCDPISGHTALYWYRQSLGQGLEFLIYFQGNSAPDKSGLPSDRFSAERTGGSVSTLTIQRTQQEDSAVYLCASSSTSGKETQYFGPGTRLLVL.

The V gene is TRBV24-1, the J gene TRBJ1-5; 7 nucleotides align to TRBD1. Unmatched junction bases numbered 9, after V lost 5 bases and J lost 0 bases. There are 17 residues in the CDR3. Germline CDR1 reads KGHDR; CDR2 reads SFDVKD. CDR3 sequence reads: CATSGNRGGNSNQPQHF. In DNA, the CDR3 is TGTGCCACCAGTGGGAACAGGGGAGGCAATAGCAATCAGCCCCAGCATTTT.

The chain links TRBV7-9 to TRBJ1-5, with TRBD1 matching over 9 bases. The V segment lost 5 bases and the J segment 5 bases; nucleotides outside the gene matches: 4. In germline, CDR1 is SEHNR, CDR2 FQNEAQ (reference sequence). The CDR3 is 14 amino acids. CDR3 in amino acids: CASSPWTGDQPQHF. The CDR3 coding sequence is TGTGCCAGCAGCCCGTGGACAGGGGATCAGCCCCAGCATTTT.

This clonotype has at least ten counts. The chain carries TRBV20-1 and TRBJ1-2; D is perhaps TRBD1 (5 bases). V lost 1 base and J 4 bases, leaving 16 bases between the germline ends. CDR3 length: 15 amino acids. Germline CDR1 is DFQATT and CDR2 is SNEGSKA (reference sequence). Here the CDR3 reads CSARVSPDSPYGYTF. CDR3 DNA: TGCAGTGCTAGAGTTTCCCCCGACAGCCCCTATGGCTACACCTTC.

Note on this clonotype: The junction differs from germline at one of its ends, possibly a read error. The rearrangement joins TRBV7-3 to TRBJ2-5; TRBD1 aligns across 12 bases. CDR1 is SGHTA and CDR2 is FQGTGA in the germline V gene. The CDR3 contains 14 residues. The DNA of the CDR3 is TGCGCCAGCACCGGGACAGGGGGCGGTGAGGCCCAGTACTTC. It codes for CASTGTGGGEAQYF.

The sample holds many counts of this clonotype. The CDR3: CASSSVGDTQYF. CDR3 nucleotide sequence: TGTGCCAGCAGCTCCGTTGGGGATACGCAGTATTTT. V and J are TRBV9 and TRBJ2-3; D call uncertain. CDR1 and CDR2 (germline): SGDLS, YYNGEE. The CDR3 has 12 residues. V was pared by 4 bases and J by 6 bases, with 9 bases between.

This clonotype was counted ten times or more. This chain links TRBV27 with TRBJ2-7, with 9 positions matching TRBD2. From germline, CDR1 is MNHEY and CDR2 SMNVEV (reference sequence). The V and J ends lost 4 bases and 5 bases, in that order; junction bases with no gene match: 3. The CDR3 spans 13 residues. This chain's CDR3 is CASSWTSAHEQYF. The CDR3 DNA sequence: TGTGCCAGCAGTTGGACTAGCGCCCACGAGCAGTACTTC.